Presented here are 25 T cell receptor beta chains from one specimen sequenced in a study of T cell repertoires in cytomegalovirus infection. TCRdb recomputed calls from the reads with MiXCR, one row per CDR3 protein. The table includes 750,000 to 900,000 distinct CDR3 sequences, about 29% detected once. Their specific antigens are unknown. The specimen was cultured CD8+ T cells from PBMCs, collected from culture after CMV antigen stimulation. All receptors come from a human donor in good health (CMV status not recorded). Some clones in this sample may be carry-over from other donors' samples.

This clonotype has at least ten counts. V and J are TRBV7-2 and TRBJ2-5; 8 nucleotides agree with TRBD1. V lost 5 bases and J lost 2; bases outside the gene matches: 7. From germline, CDR1 is SGHTA and CDR2 FQGNSA. The CDR3 sequence is 15 residues long. CDR3 nucleotide sequence: TGTGCCAGCAGCAAGGGACAGGTACCTCAAGAGACCCAGTACTTC. Translation gives CASSKGQVPQETQYF. The full variable domain, its missing parts supplied by reference TRBV7-2 and TRBJ2-5, is GAGVSQSPSNKVTEKGKDVELRCDPISGHTALYWYRQSLGQGLEFLIYFQGNSAPDKSGLPSDRFSAERTGGSVSTLTIQRTQQEDSAVYLCASSKGQVPQETQYFGPGTRLLVL.

J is TRBJ2-7 and V is TRBV7-9, with D perhaps TRBD2 (6 bases). V lost 2 bases and J lost 2, with 13 bases in between. CDR3 length: 15 residues. CDR1 and CDR2 (germline): SEHNR, FQNEAQ (reference sequence). The CDR3 DNA follows: TGTGCCAGCAGCTTATGGGACTCCGGGGCCTACGAGCAGTACGTC. It translates to CASSLWDSGAYEQYV.

V gene TRBV19 combines with J gene TRBJ2-1; the D is unclear. This CDR3 has 12 residues. The germline V gene encodes CDR1 LNHDA and CDR2 SQIVND (reference sequence). The V gene lost 5 bases and the J gene lost 9 bases, with 11 bases spanning the gap. As DNA, the CDR3 is TGTGCCAGTAGTCCCTCGTGGAGTGAGCAGTTCTTC. This sequence encodes CASSPSWSEQFF.

J is TRBJ1-2 and V is TRBV4-1, with D unclear. V lost 1 base to trimming and J lost 3 bases, with 15 bases between them. This CDR3 has 16 amino acids. Germline CDR1 is MGHRA and CDR2 is YSYEKL. The CDR3 is CASSQVYLREDYGYTF. The DNA for the CDR3 is TGCGCCAGCAGCCAAGTTTATCTTCGGGAGGACTATGGCTACACCTTC.

This clonotype has a count of ten or more. The gene calls are TRBV7-8 and TRBJ2-2; weak D call: TRBD1 (6 bases). The germline V gene has CDR1 SGHVS and CDR2 FQNEAQ. This CDR3 comprises 17 residues. V lost 6 bases and J lost 3, with 20 bases in between. The CDR3 sequence: CASRGARQATDTGELFF. CDR3 coding DNA: TGTGCCAGCAGAGGAGCCCGACAGGCCACGGACACCGGGGAGCTGTTTTTT.

The chain joins TRBV6-5 to TRBJ2-2; D remains ambiguous. Deletions cut 6 bases from V and 0 bases from J, with 11 bases between. This CDR3 is built from 15 residues. The V gene's germline CDR1 is MNHEY and CDR2 SVGAGI. This CDR3 reads CASSLQYSNTGELFF. The DNA for the CDR3 is TGTGCCAGCAGCCTCCAATATTCGAACACCGGGGAGCTGTTTTTT.

Ten or more counts support this clonotype. V is TRBV7-9 and J is TRBJ2-5; TRBD2 aligns across 7 bases. Trimming removed 1 base from V and 2 bases from J; junction bases left unmatched: 7. CDR3 length: 16 residues. Germline CDR1 and CDR2: SEHNR and FQNEAQ (reference sequence). CDR3 loop: CASSLEGQRGQETQYF. The DNA for the CDR3 is TGTGCCAGCAGCTTAGAGGGCCAGCGGGGTCAAGAGACCCAGTACTTC. The entire variable domain, with the rest obtained from reference TRBV7-9 and TRBJ2-5, is as follows: DTGVSQNPRHKITKRGQNVTFRCDPISEHNRLYWYRQTLGQGPEFLTYFQNEAQLEKSRLLSDRFSAERPKGSFSTLEIQRTEQGDSAMYLCASSLEGQRGQETQYFGPGTRLLVL.

This clonotype was observed a handful of times. The J gene is TRBJ2-1, the V gene TRBV7-9; D is unresolved. The V end lost 1 base, the J end lost 1 base, and 8 bases lay between the germline ends. Germline assignment: CDR1 SEHNR and CDR2 FQNEAQ (reference sequence). The CDR3 is 15 amino acids. CDR3 nucleotide sequence: TGTGCCAGCAGCTTAGGAGACAATTCCTACAATGAGCAGTTCTTC. Its protein product is CASSLGDNSYNEQFF.

The sample holds a few counts of this clonotype. The gene calls are TRBV10-3 and TRBJ2-1; D may be TRBD2 (5 bases). CDR3 length equals 12 residues. V lost 4 bases and J 8 bases, leaving 9 bases between the germline ends. Germline CDR1 reads ENHRY; CDR2 reads SYGVKD. In DNA, the CDR3 is TGTGCCATCAGTGGGAGCGGTGATGAGCAGTTCTTC. This sequence encodes CAISGSGDEQFF.

The chain joins TRBV4-3 to TRBJ2-1, with D perhaps TRBD1 or TRBD2 (5 bases each). CDR3 size: 14 residues. CDR1 LGHNA and CDR2 YSLEER come from the germline V gene. V was pared by 4 bases and J by 7 bases, with 14 bases between. Written as DNA, the CDR3 is TGCGCCAGCAGCCGAGTAAGAGGGGAAAATGAGCAGTTCTTC. It translates to CASSRVRGENEQFF.

The chain recombines TRBV19 with TRBJ2-3; 7 positions agree with TRBD2. The CDR3 totals 14 residues. Germline lookup yields CDR1 LNHDA and CDR2 SQIVND (reference sequence). With V trimmed by 5 bases and J by 0 bases, 2 bases remained unmatched. CDR3 in amino acids: CASSGSGSTDTQYF. The CDR3 nucleotides read TGTGCCAGTAGTGGTAGCGGGAGCACAGATACGCAGTATTTT.

CDR3: CASSLESISGANVLTF. As DNA, the CDR3 is TGTGCCAGCAGCTTAGAGAGCATCTCTGGGGCCAACGTCCTGACTTTC. The chain carries TRBV7-4 and TRBJ2-6, with unresolved D. Per germline, CDR1 SGHVT and CDR2 SQSDAQ. The CDR3 consists of 16 residues. V was trimmed by 1 base and J by 0 bases, leaving 7 bases between them.

The chain's CDR3 is CASRVSGGLETQYF. In nucleotides, the CDR3 is TGTGCCAGCAGGGTTAGCGGGGGGTTAGAGACCCAGTACTTC. The chain carries TRBV6-5 and TRBJ2-5, with 10 nucleotides matching TRBD2. This CDR3 contains 14 residues. Germline loops: CDR1 MNHEY, CDR2 SVGAGI. J gave up 4 bases and V 6 bases, and 5 bases lay outside the gene matches.

The chain links TRBV20-1 to TRBJ1-2; tentative D call: TRBD1 (6 bases). This CDR3 contains 13 residues. CDR1 is DFQATT and CDR2 is SNEGSKA in the germline V gene (reference sequence). The V and J ends lost 3 bases and 2 bases respectively, with 10 bases between them. The chain's CDR3 is CSASTGTNYGYTF. The CDR3 DNA reads TGCAGTGCTAGTACAGGGACCAACTATGGCTACACCTTC.

The sample holds many counts of this clonotype. The gene calls are TRBV7-8 and TRBJ2-7; D might be TRBD1 or TRBD2, each matching 5 bases. The CDR3 has 13 amino acids. With 5 bases removed from V and 0 bases from J, the gap between germline ends came to 8 bases. Germline assignment: CDR1 SGHVS and CDR2 FQNEAQ. The CDR3 sequence is CASSRDRSYEQYV. The CDR3 nucleotides are TGTGCCAGCAGCCGGGACCGCTCCTACGAGCAGTACGTC.

This clonotype has only one observation. The chain couples TRBV7-4 to TRBJ2-6, with D perhaps given as TRBD1 or TRBD2 (5 bases each). With 6 bases removed from V and 1 base from J, the gap between germline ends came to 13 bases. The CDR3 totals 16 residues. The germline gives CDR1 SGHVT, CDR2 SQSDAQ. The DNA for the CDR3 is TGTGCCAGCAGGGGCAGGGAGCAATCTGGGGCCAACGTCCTGACTTTC. This encodes CASRGREQSGANVLTF. The full variable domain, completed using reference TRBV7-4 and TRBJ2-6, is GAGVSQSPRYKVAKRGRDVALRCDSISGHVTLYWYRQTLGQGSEVLTYSQSDAQRDKSGRPSGRFSAERPERSVSTLKIQRTEQGDSAVYLCASRGREQSGANVLTFGAGSRLTVL.

The chain is built from TRBV27 and TRBJ1-1; D may be TRBD1 (6 bases). Germline lookup yields CDR1 MNHEY and CDR2 SMNVEV (reference sequence). V lost 6 bases and J lost 11, with 16 bases in between. The CDR3 extends over 12 amino acids. The CDR3 DNA follows: TGTGCCAGCAGATTCCAGGGGCAGGAGGCTTTCTTT. The encoded protein is CASRFQGQEAFF.

A few counts support this clonotype. The chain carries TRBV20-1 and TRBJ2-1; 13 bases fit TRBD2. With 7 bases clipped from V and 5 bases from J, the junction kept 8 bases outside the gene matches. The CDR3 contains 15 residues. Looked up from germline, CDR1 is DFQATT and CDR2 is SNEGSKA (reference sequence). In nucleotides, the CDR3 is TGCAGTGTCTCTCGGACTAGCGGGGGTGACAATGAGCAGTTCTTC. Translation: CSVSRTSGGDNEQFF.

This clonotype was counted a few times. The chain is built from TRBV12-3 or TRBV12-4 and TRBJ2-7, with TRBD2 identical over 11 bases. Losses at the gene ends were 6 bases for V and 1 base for J; bases not matched to a gene: 5. The CDR3 totals 15 residues. CDR3 sequence reads: CASSPSGGPSYEQYV. DNA of the CDR3: TGTGCCAGCAGCCCTAGCGGGGGGCCATCCTACGAGCAGTACGTC.

This clonotype was seen many times. The genes are TRBV7-9 and TRBJ2-1, with D maybe TRBD2 (6 bases). V was clipped by 5 bases and J by 10 bases, with 18 bases between them. This CDR3 is built from 14 residues. The germline gives CDR1 SEHNR, CDR2 FQNEAQ (reference sequence). In DNA form, the CDR3 reads TGTGCCAGCAGCCCATCGACTAGATTCGGCGAGCAGTTCTTC. Amino acid sequence: CASSPSTRFGEQFF.

This clonotype has only a few counts. The chain combines TRBV12-3 or TRBV12-4 with TRBJ2-2; 7 nucleotides align to TRBD2. Germline trimming cut 11 bases from V and 3 bases from J; bases unmatched to any gene: 9. There are 14 residues in the CDR3. The CDR3 nucleotides read TGTGCCTCCCCCGCGGGGGTTGACACCGGGGAGCTGTTTTTT. Protein product: CASPAGVDTGELFF.

This clonotype was counted only a few times. The chain couples TRBV7-9 to TRBJ1-2; possible D gene TRBD1, 6 bases. The germline gives CDR1 SEHNR, CDR2 FQNEAQ (reference sequence). The CDR3 length is 16 residues. V lost 2 bases and J 1 base, leaving 14 bases between the germline ends. The CDR3: CASSLTTQGVNYGYTF. The DNA for the CDR3 is TGTGCCAGCAGCTTAACCACACAGGGCGTTAACTATGGCTACACCTTC.

This clonotype turned up a few times. This chain joins TRBV6-1 and TRBJ1-3, with D possibly TRBD1 on 5 matching bases. This CDR3 comprises 16 residues. Germline V lookup: CDR1 MNHNS, CDR2 SASEGT. V gave up 7 bases and J gave up 2 bases, with 18 bases separating them. CDR3: CASKSKGTLAGNTIYF. CDR3 DNA sequence: TGTGCCAGCAAATCAAAGGGGACTCTTGCTGGAAACACCATATATTTT.

The gene calls are TRBV6-2 or TRBV6-3 and TRBJ2-7; D is possibly TRBD2 (5 bases). This CDR3 is built from 13 residues. V was clipped by 5 bases and J by 4 bases, with 12 bases between them. Germline lookup yields CDR1 MNHEY and CDR2 SVGEGT. The CDR3 here is CASSEDWDYEQYV. As DNA, the CDR3 is TGTGCCAGCAGTGAGGACTGGGATTACGAGCAGTACGTC.

The chain recombines TRBV6-1 with TRBJ1-2; 7 bases are shared with TRBD1. This CDR3 is built from 16 residues. After removal of 5 bases from V and 6 bases from J, the junction contained 15 bases not matched to a gene. CDR1 is MNHNS, CDR2 SASEGT, per germline. The DNA for the CDR3 is TGTGCCAGCAGTTCTACCCGTTCTGACAGGGCGCATGGCTACACCTTC. Its translation is CASSSTRSDRAHGYTF.